This TCR beta chain was profiled in a study of graft-versus-host responses after intestinal transplantation. V lost 6 bases to trimming and J lost 3 bases; unmatched junction nucleotides: 3. The CDR3 contains 13 residues. The germline gives CDR1 SNHLY, CDR2 FYNNEI. The protocol was immunoSEQ multiplex PCR, while the TCRdb copy is restricted to in-frame clones and leaves out a portion. The sample lists about 19,000 clones; approximately 90% were seen once. The material sequenced was PBMCs, taken 357 days after transplant. The chain has TRBV2 and TRBJ2-3; 7 positions agree with TRBD2. The sequence was collected from a human patient who received an intestinal transplant, so some T cells may come from the graft donor. CDR3 region: CASRGGGTDTQYF. In DNA form, the CDR3 reads TGTGCCAGCAGGGGCGGGGGTACAGATACGCAGTATTTT. Based on the CDR3 plus reference TRBV2 and TRBJ2-3, the full variable domain is EPEVTQTPSHQVTQMGQEVILRCVPISNHLYFYWYRQILGQKVEFLVSFYNNEISEKSEIFDDQFSVERPDGSNFTLKIRSTKLEDSAMYFCASRGGGTDTQYFGPGTRLTVL.